These T cell receptor beta chains were read from a single sample in a study of T cells in localized non-small cell lung cancer. Only in-frame clones appear in the TCRdb table, and some are missing; sequencing was by immunoSEQ multiplex PCR. The table shows about 83,000 clones, with around 81% occurring only once. The sample in question was peripheral blood, obtained before any cancer treatment. These receptors were taken from a female donor older than 55 with stage I lung adenocarcinoma. The CDR3 runs from the conserved cysteine through the conserved F or W. Each record gives: D gene, J gene, clone size, V gene, CDR3 DNA, CDR3 protein. A D gene is named only where the DNA matches it firmly. Clone size, where shown, is once, few, many, or a class for clones that have expanded.

NA TRBJ2-1 NA TRBV19 TGTGCCAGTAGTATACGGGGGAGCTCCTACAATGAGCAGTTCTTC CASSIRGSSYNEQFF
NA TRBJ1-2 NA TRBV5-6 TGTGCCAGCAGCTACGCCGCGGGGGCGGCGGGTGGCTACACCTTC CASSYAAGAAGGYTF
TRBD1 TRBJ2-3 NA TRBV19 TGTGCCAGTAGTAACTACCGGACAGGGGCCGGAGATACGCAGTATTTT CASSNYRTGAGDTQYF
TRBD1 TRBJ2-1 NA TRBV2 TGTGCCAGCAATAGACAGGGGGCGTTCGATGAGCAGTTCTTC CASNRQGAFDEQFF
NA TRBJ2-1 NA TRBV6-1 TGTGCCAGCAGTGTTTACAATGAGCAGTTCTTC CASSVYNEQFF
TRBD2 TRBJ2-1 NA TRBV19 TGTGCCAGTTGTATAGGCGGGGGGGTTCGAAATGAGCAGTTCTTC CASCIGGGVRNEQFF
TRBD1 TRBJ2-3 NA TRBV9 TGTGCCAGCAGCGCCTCGACAGGGGGCCTTTTCGCAGATACGCAGTATTTT CASSASTGGLFADTQYF
TRBD1 TRBJ2-7 NA TRBV7-6 TGTGCCAGCGGACGGGACAGCGGCTACGAGCAGTACTTC CASGRDSGYEQYF
TRBD1 TRBJ2-3 few TRBV10-3 TGTGCCATCAGTGGCCGACAGGGGACAAGCACAGATACGCAGTATTTT CAISGRQGTSTDTQYF
NA TRBJ2-5 NA TRBV12-1 TGTGCCAGCAGCCCACCTAGCGGGACTTTCCAAGAGACCCAGTACTTC CASSPPSGTFQETQYF
TRBD1 TRBJ1-1 NA TRBV9 TGTGCCAGCAGCGCCCCAGGGACAGGGTTCATGAACACTGAAGCTTTCTTT CASSAPGTGFMNTEAFF